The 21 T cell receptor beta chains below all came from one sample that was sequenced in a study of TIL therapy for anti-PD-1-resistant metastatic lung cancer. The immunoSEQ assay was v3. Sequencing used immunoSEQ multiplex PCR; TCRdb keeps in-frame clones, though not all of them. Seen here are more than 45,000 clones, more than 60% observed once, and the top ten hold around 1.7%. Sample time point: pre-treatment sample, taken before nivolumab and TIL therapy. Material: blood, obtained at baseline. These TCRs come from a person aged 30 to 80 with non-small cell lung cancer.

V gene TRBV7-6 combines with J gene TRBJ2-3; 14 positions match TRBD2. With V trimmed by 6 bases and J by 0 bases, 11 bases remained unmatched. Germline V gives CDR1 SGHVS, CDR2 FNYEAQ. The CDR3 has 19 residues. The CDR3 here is CASSLTSGRAPLSTDTQYF. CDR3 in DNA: TGTGCCAGCAGTCTGACTAGCGGGAGGGCCCCGCTAAGCACAGATACGCAGTATTTT.

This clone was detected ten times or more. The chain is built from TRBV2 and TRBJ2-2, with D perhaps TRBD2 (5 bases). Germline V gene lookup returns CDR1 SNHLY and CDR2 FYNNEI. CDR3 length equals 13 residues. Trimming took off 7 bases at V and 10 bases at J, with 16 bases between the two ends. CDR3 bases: TGTGCCAGCACTAGCTCCCTCCCTTCGGAGCTGTTTTTT. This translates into CASTSSLPSELFF.

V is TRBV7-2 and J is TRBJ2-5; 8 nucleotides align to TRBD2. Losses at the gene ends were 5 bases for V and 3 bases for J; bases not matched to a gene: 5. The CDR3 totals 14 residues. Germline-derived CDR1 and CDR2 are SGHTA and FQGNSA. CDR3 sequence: CASSRTLAEETQYF. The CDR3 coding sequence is TGTGCCAGCAGCCGGACACTAGCGGAAGAGACCCAGTACTTC.

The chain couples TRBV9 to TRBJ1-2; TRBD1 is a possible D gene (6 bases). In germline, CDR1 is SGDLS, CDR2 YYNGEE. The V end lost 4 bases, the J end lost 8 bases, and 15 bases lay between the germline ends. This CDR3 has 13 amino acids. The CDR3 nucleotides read TGTGCCAGCAGCTTGGACAGTTGGTGGGGCTACACCTTC. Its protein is CASSLDSWWGYTF.

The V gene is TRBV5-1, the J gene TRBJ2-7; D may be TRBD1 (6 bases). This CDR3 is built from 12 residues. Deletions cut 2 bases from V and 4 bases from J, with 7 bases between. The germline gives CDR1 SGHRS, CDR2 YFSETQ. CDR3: CASSLQGYEQYF. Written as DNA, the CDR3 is TGCGCCAGCAGCTTACAGGGTTACGAGCAGTACTTC.

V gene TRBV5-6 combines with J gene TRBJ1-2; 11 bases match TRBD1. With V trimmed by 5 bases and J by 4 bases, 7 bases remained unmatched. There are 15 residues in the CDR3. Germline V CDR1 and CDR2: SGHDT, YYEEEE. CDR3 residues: CASRAGQGAGYGYTF. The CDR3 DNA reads TGTGCCAGCAGGGCTGGACAGGGGGCGGGCTATGGCTACACCTTC.

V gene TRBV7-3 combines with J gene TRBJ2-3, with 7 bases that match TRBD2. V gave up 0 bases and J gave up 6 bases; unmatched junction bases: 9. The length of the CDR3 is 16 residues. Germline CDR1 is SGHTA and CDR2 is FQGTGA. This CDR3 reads CASSLTGGSLWDTQYF. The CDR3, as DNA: TGTGCCAGCAGCTTAACCGGCGGGAGTTTATGGGATACGCAGTATTTT.

CDR3 sequence (DNA): TGTGCCTGGAGCGCCTCGTACGCTCAAGAGACCCAGTACTTC. This encodes CAWSASYAQETQYF. The chain has TRBV30 and TRBJ2-5, with no clear D. V shed 3 bases and J shed 2 bases, with 13 bases lying between them. Germline CDR1 and CDR2: GTSNPN and SVGIG (reference sequence). This CDR3 region has 14 residues.

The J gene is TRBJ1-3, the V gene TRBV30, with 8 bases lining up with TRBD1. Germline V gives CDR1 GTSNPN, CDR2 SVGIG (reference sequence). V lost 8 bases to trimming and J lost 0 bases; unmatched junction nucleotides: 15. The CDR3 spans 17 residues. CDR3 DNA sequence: TGTGCCGTAAAGGAGACAGGGGCTTTTAACTCTGGAAACACCATATATTTT. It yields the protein CAVKETGAFNSGNTIYF.

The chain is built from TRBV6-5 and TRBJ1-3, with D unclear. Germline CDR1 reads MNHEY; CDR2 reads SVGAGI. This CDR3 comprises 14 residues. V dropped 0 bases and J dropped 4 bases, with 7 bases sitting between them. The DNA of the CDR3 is TGTGCCAGCAGTTACTCCGGGATCGGAAACACCATATATTTT. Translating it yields CASSYSGIGNTIYF.

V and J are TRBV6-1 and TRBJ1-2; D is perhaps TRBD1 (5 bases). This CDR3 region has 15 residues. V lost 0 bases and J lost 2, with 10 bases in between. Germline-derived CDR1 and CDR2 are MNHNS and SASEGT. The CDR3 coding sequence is TGTGCCAGCAGTGAAGCCAGGACATCCAACTATGGCTACACCTTC. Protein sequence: CASSEARTSNYGYTF.

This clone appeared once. CDR3 loop: CASRGNNNSPLHF. The CDR3 coding sequence is TGTGCCAGTAGGGGGAATAATAATTCACCCCTCCACTTT. The rearrangement links TRBV19 to TRBJ1-6; D is unresolved. Trimming pared 6 bases from V and 5 bases from J, leaving 8 bases between. The CDR3 totals 13 residues. Per the germline V gene, CDR1 is LNHDA and CDR2 is SQIVND (reference sequence).

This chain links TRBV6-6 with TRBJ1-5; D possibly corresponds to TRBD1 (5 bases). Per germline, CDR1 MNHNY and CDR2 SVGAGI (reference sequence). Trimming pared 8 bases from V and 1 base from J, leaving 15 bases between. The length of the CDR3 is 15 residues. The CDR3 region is CASRHSGGSNQPQHF. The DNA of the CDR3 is TGTGCCAGCCGGCACTCCGGGGGAAGCAATCAGCCCCAGCATTTT.

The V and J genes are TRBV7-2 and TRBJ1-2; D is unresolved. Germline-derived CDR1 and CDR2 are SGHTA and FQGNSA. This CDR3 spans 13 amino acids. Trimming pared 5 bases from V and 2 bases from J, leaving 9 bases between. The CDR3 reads CASSPASNYGYTF. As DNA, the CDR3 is TGTGCCAGCAGCCCTGCAAGCAACTATGGCTACACCTTC.

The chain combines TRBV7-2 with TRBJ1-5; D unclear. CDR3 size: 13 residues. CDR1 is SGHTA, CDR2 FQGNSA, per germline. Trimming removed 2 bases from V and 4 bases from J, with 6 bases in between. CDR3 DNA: TGTGCCAGCAGCTTAACGGTAAATCAGCCCCAGCATTTT. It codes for CASSLTVNQPQHF.

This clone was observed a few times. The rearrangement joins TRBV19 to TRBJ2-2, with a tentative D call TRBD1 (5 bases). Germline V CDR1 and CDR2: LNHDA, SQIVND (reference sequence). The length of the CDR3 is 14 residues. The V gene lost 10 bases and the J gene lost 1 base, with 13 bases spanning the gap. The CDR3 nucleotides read TGTGCCACCGAACTTAGGGGGAACACCGGGGAGCTGTTTTTT. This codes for CATELRGNTGELFF.

The CDR3 nucleotides read TGTGCCAGCAGTTACCTACGTAACCAAGAGACCCAGTACTTC. This encodes CASSYLRNQETQYF. V gene TRBV6-6 combines with J gene TRBJ2-5; the D is unclear. Per the germline V gene, CDR1 is MNHNY and CDR2 is SVGAGI (reference sequence). The CDR3 covers 14 residues. Trimming shortened V by 2 bases and J by 0 bases, and 7 bases separated the two germline ends.

The CDR3 spells CASSRRAGGPFSEQFF. CDR3 nucleotides: TGTGCCAGCAGTCGGCGAGCGGGGGGGCCCTTTAGTGAGCAGTTCTTC. V is TRBV28 and J is TRBJ2-1; 10 bases are shared with TRBD2. The germline V gene encodes CDR1 MDHEN and CDR2 SYDVKM. Losses at the gene ends were 5 bases for V and 9 bases for J; bases not matched to a gene: 13. The CDR3 runs 16 residues.

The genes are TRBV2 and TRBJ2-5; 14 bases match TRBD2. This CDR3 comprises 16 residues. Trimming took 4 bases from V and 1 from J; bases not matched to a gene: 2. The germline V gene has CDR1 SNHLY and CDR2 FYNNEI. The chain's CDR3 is CASSAGLAGGQETQYF. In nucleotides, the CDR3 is TGTGCCAGCAGTGCCGGACTAGCGGGGGGCCAAGAGACCCAGTACTTC. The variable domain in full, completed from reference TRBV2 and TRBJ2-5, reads EPEVTQTPSHQVTQMGQEVILRCVPISNHLYFYWYRQILGQKVEFLVSFYNNEISEKSEIFDDQFSVERPDGSNFTLKIRSTKLEDSAMYFCASSAGLAGGQETQYFGPGTRLLVL.

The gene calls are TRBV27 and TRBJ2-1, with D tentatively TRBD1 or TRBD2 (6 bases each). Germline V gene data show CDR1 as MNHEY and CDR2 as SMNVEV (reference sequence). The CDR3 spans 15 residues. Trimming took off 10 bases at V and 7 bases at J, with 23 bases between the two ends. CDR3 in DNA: TGTGCCACCCGTCTAGGGGGACTGGGAAAGAATGAGCAGTTCTTC. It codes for CATRLGGLGKNEQFF.

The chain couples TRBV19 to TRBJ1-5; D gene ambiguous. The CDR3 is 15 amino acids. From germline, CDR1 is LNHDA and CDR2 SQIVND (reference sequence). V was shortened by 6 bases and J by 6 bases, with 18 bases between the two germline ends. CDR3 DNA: TGTGCCAGTAGCTTTGAGGTGAATGTAGGTCAGCCCCAGCATTTT. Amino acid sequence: CASSFEVNVGQPQHF.